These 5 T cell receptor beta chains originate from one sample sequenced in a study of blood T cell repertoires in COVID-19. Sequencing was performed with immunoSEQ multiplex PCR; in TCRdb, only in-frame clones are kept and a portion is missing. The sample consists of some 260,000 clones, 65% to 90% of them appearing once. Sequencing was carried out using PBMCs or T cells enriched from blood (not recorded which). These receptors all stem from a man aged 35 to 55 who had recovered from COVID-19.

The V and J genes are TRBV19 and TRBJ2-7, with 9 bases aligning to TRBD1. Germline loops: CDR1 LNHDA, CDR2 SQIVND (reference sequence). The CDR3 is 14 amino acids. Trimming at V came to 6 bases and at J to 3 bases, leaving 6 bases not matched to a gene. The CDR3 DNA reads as TGTGCCAGTAGCACGGGACAGGGATTCTACGAGCAGTACTTC. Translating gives CASSTGQGFYEQYF.

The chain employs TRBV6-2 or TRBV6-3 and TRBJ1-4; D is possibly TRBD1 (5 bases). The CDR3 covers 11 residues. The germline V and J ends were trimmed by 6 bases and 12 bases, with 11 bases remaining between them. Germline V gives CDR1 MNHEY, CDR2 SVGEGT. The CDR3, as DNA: TGTGCCAGCAGCCTCAGGGCCGAACTGTTTTTT. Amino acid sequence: CASSLRAELFF.

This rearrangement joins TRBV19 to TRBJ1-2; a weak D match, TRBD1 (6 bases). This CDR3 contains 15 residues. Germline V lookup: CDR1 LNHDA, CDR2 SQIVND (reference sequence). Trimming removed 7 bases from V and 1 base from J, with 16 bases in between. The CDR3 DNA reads TGTGCCAGTAACCCTAGGGGGACCTATAACTATGGCTACACCTTC. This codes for CASNPRGTYNYGYTF.

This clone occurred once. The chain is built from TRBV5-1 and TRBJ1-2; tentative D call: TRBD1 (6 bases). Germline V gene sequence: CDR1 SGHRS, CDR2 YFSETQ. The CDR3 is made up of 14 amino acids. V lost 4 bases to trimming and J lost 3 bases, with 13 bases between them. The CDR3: CASSAQGLDYGYTF. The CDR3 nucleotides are TGCGCCAGCAGCGCCCAGGGGCTCGACTATGGCTACACCTTC.

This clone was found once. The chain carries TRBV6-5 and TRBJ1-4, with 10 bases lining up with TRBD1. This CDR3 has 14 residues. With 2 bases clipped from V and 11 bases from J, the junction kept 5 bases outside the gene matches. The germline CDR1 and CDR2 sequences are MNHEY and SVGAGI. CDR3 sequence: CASSYGGQGWKLFF. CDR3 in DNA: TGTGCCAGCAGTTACGGGGGACAGGGGTGGAAACTGTTTTTT.